This T cell receptor (beta chain) was identified during a study of blood T cell repertoires in COVID-19 (dated by TCRdb to 2019 to 2021). For context, the study as a whole: Collaborator samples came from the United States, Italy and Spain and covered acute and convalescent phases of COVID-19. The material from the prospective study consisted of cDNA or gDNA derived from T cells, B-cell-depleted T cells, or PBMCs. The dataset comprised deeply sampled blood TCRbeta repertoires from subjects exposed to, actively infected with, or recovered from COVID-19. A freely available public database, intended as a resource for researchers studying the immune response to SARS-CoV-2, is where the repertoires were released. Samples were obtained from the ongoing ImmuneRACE study (first 160 participants) and from over 1,000 subjects provided by 6 global collaborators. Nearly every sample came with metadata listing a de-identified subject ID, COVID-19 status, age in years and sex. Where available, HLA class I and class II types were taken from metadata supplied by the sample provider and were not determined by assay-based typing. Summary of the overall study and its limitations: Clinical and demographic metadata were provided uncurated, with the amount varying by source and participant.

V is clipped by 2 bases and J by 8 bases, and the sequence between their germline boundaries is 20 bases long. From the cysteine through the phenylalanine, the CDR3 covers 16 amino acids. Of the read, only the CDR3 DNA is kept; its 48 bases are in frame from base 1. Based on the germline V gene, the CDR1 and CDR2 sequences are LGHNT and FRNRAP. TCRbeta CDR3 regions were amplified from genomic DNA using the immunoSEQ Assay, a bias-controlled multiplex PCR. Per the original workflow: The number of nucleated cells in each sample was estimated from the amplification of reference gene primers within the assay. To quantify the absolute abundance of each unique TCRbeta CDR3 rearrangement, sequence reads were collapsed and filtered. For each sample, productive Simpson clonality was calculated as the square root of Simpson's diversity index across productive rearrangements. In its TCRdb copy, this immuneACCESS table keeps in-frame sequences only and misses some clones. Where compared with another copy, unresolved V genes explain less than half of these, and the others have no known cause. V and J calls and clone size follow that table, whereas D and trimming were derived from the DNA. For this sample the table gives 200,000 to 250,000 clones, of which almost 90% were detected only once. Less than 15% of the sample is held by the ten biggest clonotypes.

Participants in the prospective study were enrolled through a virtual design, were aged roughly 18 to 90 years, and lived in under 25 United States geographic areas. In the prospective study, participants were assigned to cohorts based on the clinical history participants reported in a screening survey and a study questionnaire. Exposed participants were defined as having been in contact with someone with a PCR-confirmed or clinician-diagnosed COVID-19 case within 2 weeks of study entry. In the prospective study, mobile phlebotomists collected whole blood, serum and a nasopharyngeal or oropharyngeal swab from each participant. Participants in the prospective study had the option to provide additional blood draws and questionnaires over a roughly 2-month period. Blood samples from the prospective study were shipped frozen or at room temperature prior to DNA extraction. Turning to this clone: There is no known antigen for this receptor. Base-call qualities are not available, and no considerably larger clone is one nucleotide away.

The sequence derives from a man aged 25-40 years who had been exposed to COVID-19. In this chain, TRBV12-5 is recombined with TRBJ2-3; TRBD2 is perhaps the D gene, given 5 matching bases. Sequencing was done on a sample of PBMCs or T cells enriched from blood (not recorded which). The DNA is TGTGCTAGTGGTTTGAATGCAGACACTTCGAGGGTTACGCAGTATTTT. Its protein product is CASGLNADTSRVTQYF.